A single sample is the source of the 8 T cell receptor beta chains below, sequenced in a study of beta chain features in type 1 diabetes. Expressed TCRB transcripts got sequenced, as all isolated RNA was reverse transcribed. Assay used: immunoSEQ multiplex PCR; TCRdb lists only in-frame clones, some missing. The sample contains about 150,000 clones, 11% of which appear only once. Material: central memory CD4+ T cells from blood. The receptors come from a man aged 18 to 29 in good health.

This clone was seen only a few times. The rearrangement joins TRBV29-1 to TRBJ2-3; a weak D match, TRBD2 (5 bases). This CDR3 comprises 14 residues. V was clipped by 6 bases and J by 4 bases, with 17 bases between them. Germline CDR1 reads SQVTM; CDR2 reads ANQGSEA. The CDR3 DNA reads as TGCAGCGTCTCCCACGGTACGAGGGCAGATACGCAGTATTTT. Its protein product is CSVSHGTRADTQYF.

The rearrangement links TRBV18 to TRBJ1-1; maybe TRBD1 (5 bases). In germline, CDR1 is KGHSH, CDR2 LQKENI. V was shortened by 3 bases and J by 8 bases, with 13 bases between the two germline ends. This CDR3 region has 13 residues. The CDR3 region has the DNA TGTGCCAGCTCACCGATCCAGGGAACCGAAGCTTTCTTT. It translates to CASSPIQGTEAFF. The entire variable domain, with the rest obtained from reference TRBV18 and TRBJ1-1, is as follows: NAGVMQNPRHLVRRRGQEARLRCSPMKGHSHVYWYRQLPEEGLKFMVYLQKENIIDESGMPKERFSAEFPKEGPSILRIQQVVRGDSAAYFCASSPIQGTEAFFGQGTRLTVV.

The gene calls are TRBV28 and TRBJ2-1; 9 positions agree with TRBD1. The germline gives CDR1 MDHEN, CDR2 SYDVKM. The CDR3 runs to 13 residues. With V trimmed by 7 bases and J by 5 bases, 3 bases remained unmatched. CDR3 protein: CASTGQGNNEQFF. In nucleotides, the CDR3 is TGTGCCAGCACTGGACAGGGGAACAATGAGCAGTTCTTC.

On this clone itself: A much larger clonotype is one base distant, so this may be a read error. J is TRBJ1-4 and V is TRBV18, with a tentative D call TRBD1 (5 bases). The germline gives CDR1 KGHSH, CDR2 LQKENI. The CDR3 is 15 residues long. The CDR3 region is CASAPNQGQGEKLFF. CDR3 DNA sequence: TGTGCCAGCGCACCAAACCAGGGTCAAGGTGAAAAACTGTTTTTT.

As DNA, the CDR3 is TGTGCCAGCAGCTTAGCCTCATACACCGGGGAGCTGTTTTTT. Protein product: CASSLASYTGELFF. The chain has TRBV7-9 and TRBJ2-2; no firm D call. V was pared by 0 bases and J by 3 bases, with 5 bases between. Germline assignment: CDR1 SEHNR and CDR2 FQNEAQ (reference sequence). The CDR3 runs 14 residues.

This clone turned up a few times. J is TRBJ2-1 and V is TRBV7-3; 9 bases map to TRBD1. CDR3 length equals 14 residues. J gave up 7 bases and V 5 bases, and 6 bases lay outside the gene matches. CDR1 and CDR2 (germline): SGHTA, FQGTGA. The CDR3 sequence is CASSKGQGPNEQFF. The CDR3 coding sequence is TGTGCCAGCAGCAAAGGACAGGGGCCTAATGAGCAGTTCTTC.

This clone was seen repeatedly, ten times or more. CDR3 amino acids: CASSLVSGYQETQYF. CDR3 DNA sequence: TGTGCCAGCAGCTTAGTGTCAGGGTATCAAGAGACCCAGTACTTC. The chain carries TRBV7-2 and TRBJ2-5, with D perhaps matching TRBD1 (5 bases). The CDR3 has 15 amino acids. The germline V and J ends were trimmed by 1 base and 2 bases, with 11 bases remaining between them. The germline CDR1 and CDR2 sequences are SGHTA and FQGNSA.

This clone was seen only a few times. This chain links TRBV9 with TRBJ2-2, with 9 bases aligning to TRBD1. Germline CDR1 reads SGDLS; CDR2 reads YYNGEE. The CDR3 sequence is 16 residues long. J gave up 2 bases and V 4 bases, and 6 bases lay outside the gene matches. The CDR3 sequence: CASSQGTGRNTGELFF. The CDR3 nucleotides read TGTGCCAGCAGCCAAGGGACAGGGCGAAACACCGGGGAGCTGTTTTTT.